The 26 T cell receptor beta chains below come from one sample, sequenced in a study of control samples from healthy donors and cancer patients. This table comes from immunoSEQ multiplex PCR, and its TCRdb copy is limited to in-frame clones, with some not included. The data contain about 120,000 clones, around 89% of them singletons. Sequencing used blood. The receptors stem from a man aged 35 to 55 in good health.

The rearrangement links TRBV4-1 to TRBJ1-4, with D maybe TRBD1 (5 bases). The CDR3 is 16 residues long. Germline loops: CDR1 MGHRA, CDR2 YSYEKL. V was trimmed by 6 bases and J by 0 bases, leaving 14 bases between them. In DNA, the CDR3 is TGCGCCAGCAGAAGTGGCAGGGTTGCAACTAATGAAAAACTGTTTTTT. Translating gives CASRSGRVATNEKLFF.

The chain carries TRBV6-5 and TRBJ1-2, with a tentative D call TRBD1 (5 bases). CDR1 and CDR2 (germline): MNHEY, SVGAGI. This CDR3 is 13 amino acids long. V shed 7 bases and J shed 11 bases, with 20 bases lying between them. The CDR3, as DNA: TGTGCCAGCATCGGAAGCGACAGTGGGGGGTACACCTTC. Translation gives CASIGSDSGGYTF.

The rearrangement links TRBV6-1 to TRBJ1-5; maybe TRBD1 (5 bases). The germline CDR1 and CDR2 sequences are MNHNS and SASEGT. The CDR3 runs 14 residues. Trimming cost V 5 bases and J 11 bases, with 19 bases left between them. CDR3 amino acids: CASSPGPPRGSQHF. The CDR3 DNA is TGTGCCAGCAGTCCCGGGCCCCCTCGGGGGTCCCAGCATTTT.

This chain connects TRBV10-2 to TRBJ1-4, with a weak D call TRBD1 (6 bases). The CDR3 spans 14 residues. The V gene lost 6 bases and the J gene lost 7 bases, with 15 bases spanning the gap. CDR1 is WSHSY, CDR2 SAAADI, per germline. CDR3 amino acids: CASRTTGWGEKLFF. Here the CDR3 DNA reads TGCGCCAGCAGGACGACAGGCTGGGGTGAAAAACTGTTTTTT.

This clone showed up just a few times. V gene TRBV30 combines with J gene TRBJ1-4, with D hard to call. CDR3 length: 15 amino acids. Trimming shortened V by 0 bases and J by 8 bases, and 16 bases separated the two germline ends. CDR1 GTSNPN and CDR2 SVGIG come from the germline V gene (reference sequence). The CDR3 loop is CAWSVGYGIGEKLFF. The CDR3 nucleotides are TGTGCCTGGAGTGTAGGTTACGGAATCGGGGAAAAACTGTTTTTT.

This chain links TRBV25-1 with TRBJ2-5; D gene unclear. Germline CDR1 MGHDK, CDR2 SYGVNS. The germline V and J ends were trimmed by 5 bases and 1 base, with 8 bases remaining between them. The CDR3 consists of 13 residues. The CDR3 sequence is CASSPNTQETQYF. Written as DNA, the CDR3 is TGTGCCAGCAGTCCGAACACCCAAGAGACCCAGTACTTC.

The chain recombines TRBV7-2 with TRBJ2-2; D not certain. This CDR3 has 18 amino acids. V lost 0 bases to trimming and J lost 0 bases, with 14 bases between them. Germline lookup yields CDR1 SGHTA and CDR2 FQGNSA. The CDR3 bases are TGTGCCAGCAGCTTAGCCATAAGACACGTCTCGAACACCGGGGAGCTGTTTTTT. This gives the protein CASSLAIRHVSNTGELFF.

The gene calls are TRBV24-1 and TRBJ1-2; a weak D match, TRBD1 (6 bases). CDR3 length: 17 amino acids. The V end lost 2 bases, the J end lost 6 bases, and 21 bases lay between the germline ends. In germline, CDR1 is KGHDR, CDR2 SFDVKD. The CDR3 spells CATSDSDSRGVKNGYTF. The CDR3, as DNA: TGTGCCACCAGTGATTCGGACAGCCGAGGGGTTAAAAATGGCTACACCTTC.

The chain combines TRBV12-5 with TRBJ1-6; the match to TRBD1 covers 7 bases. The germline V gene encodes CDR1 LGHNT and CDR2 FRNRAP. The CDR3 is 16 amino acids. With 7 bases clipped from V and 7 bases from J, the junction kept 13 bases outside the gene matches. CDR3 in DNA: TGTGCTAGTGCCAACCTCCCTACAGGGGAGAATTCACCCCTCCACTTT. Translating it yields CASANLPTGENSPLHF.

This chain joins TRBV3-1 (or the pseudogene TRBV3-2) and TRBJ1-2; no reliable D call. The V and J ends lost 4 bases and 0 bases respectively, with 6 bases between them. This CDR3 spans 13 amino acids. Germline V CDR1 and CDR2: LGHDT, YNNKEL (reference sequence). The CDR3: CASSPGANYGYTF. The DNA for the CDR3 is TGTGCCAGCAGCCCCGGGGCTAACTATGGCTACACCTTC.

The gene calls are TRBV7-6 and TRBJ1-5; 10 nucleotides line up with TRBD1. Germline CDR1 reads SGHVS; CDR2 reads FNYEAQ. The CDR3 totals 14 residues. V dropped 5 bases and J dropped 4; count of bases not matched to a gene: 2. CDR3: CASSRQGANQPQHF. In DNA, the CDR3 is TGTGCCAGCAGCCGACAGGGGGCAAATCAGCCCCAGCATTTT.

The chain couples TRBV24-1 to TRBJ2-3; D unclear. Germline-derived CDR1 and CDR2 are KGHDR and SFDVKD. V was pared by 6 bases and J by 8 bases, with 11 bases between. CDR3 length equals 12 residues. The CDR3 sequence is CATSLIGVTQYF. The CDR3 region has the DNA TGTGCCACCAGTTTGATTGGAGTTACGCAGTATTTT.

The chain has TRBV4-3 and TRBJ1-3; D not certain. Germline loops: CDR1 LGHNA, CDR2 YSLEER. Trimming took off 4 bases at V and 3 bases at J, with 10 bases between the two ends. The CDR3 sequence is 14 residues long. The CDR3 sequence: CASSPGLGGNTIYF. CDR3 nucleotide sequence: TGCGCCAGCAGCCCCGGGTTGGGTGGAAACACCATATATTTT.

Of note for this clone: The sample holds other DNA sequences that translate to the same CDR3. The chain is built from TRBV18 and TRBJ1-5, with TRBD1 as a possible D gene (6 bases). Trimming removed 3 bases at V and 3 bases at J, with 9 bases between. In germline, CDR1 is KGHSH, CDR2 LQKENI. The CDR3 sequence is 14 residues long. This chain's CDR3 is CASSPDRSNQPQHF. The CDR3 DNA sequence: TGTGCCAGCTCACCCGACAGGTCCAATCAGCCCCAGCATTTT.

CDR3 bases: TGTGCCAGCAGCTTAGCTCTGGCGGGGGCCCGCACAGATACGCAGTATTTT. Translated, it gives CASSLALAGARTDTQYF. The gene calls are TRBV7-6 and TRBJ2-3; D is perhaps TRBD2 (7 bases). Germline V gene sequence: CDR1 SGHVS, CDR2 FNYEAQ. CDR3 length: 17 amino acids. V was trimmed by 0 bases and J by 1 base, leaving 14 bases between them.

The V gene is TRBV3-1 (or the pseudogene TRBV3-2), the J gene TRBJ2-2; D gene uncertain. The CDR3 has 14 amino acids. Looked up from germline, CDR1 is LGHDT and CDR2 is YNNKEL (reference sequence). Trimming cost V 5 bases and J 1 base, with 8 bases left between them. This CDR3 is CASSSRRNTGELFF. The CDR3 DNA sequence: TGTGCCAGCAGCTCCCGACGGAACACCGGGGAGCTGTTTTTT.

The chain's CDR3 is CASSPGTGPNNQPQHF. The CDR3 DNA sequence: TGTGCCAGCTCACCGGGGACAGGGCCGAACAATCAGCCCCAGCATTTT. The chain is built from TRBV18 and TRBJ1-5; 9 bases align to TRBD1. The CDR3 spans 16 residues. V gave up 3 bases and J gave up 3 bases; unmatched junction bases: 6. CDR1 and CDR2 (germline): KGHSH, LQKENI.

This rearrangement joins TRBV20-1 to TRBJ1-5, with a weak D call TRBD1 (5 bases). The CDR3 runs to 14 residues. Looked up from germline, CDR1 is DFQATT and CDR2 is SNEGSKA (reference sequence). Trimming took off 3 bases at V and 1 base at J, with 10 bases between the two ends. In DNA form, the CDR3 reads TGCAGTGCTAGTTTGGGACCGAGCAATCAGCCCCAGCATTTT. Amino acids: CSASLGPSNQPQHF.

The chain is built from TRBV4-3 and TRBJ2-5; D is uncertain. The V gene's germline CDR1 is LGHNA and CDR2 YSLEER. V shed 1 base and J shed 5 bases, with 8 bases lying between them. The CDR3 loop spans 13 amino acids. DNA for the CDR3: TGCGCCAGCAGCCAAGGGTCCGGCGAGACCCAGTACTTC. Translation gives CASSQGSGETQYF.

The rearrangement uses TRBV4-3 and TRBJ1-1; D unresolved. The V and J ends lost 1 base and 5 bases respectively, with 8 bases between them. CDR1 is LGHNA, CDR2 YSLEER, per germline. CDR3 length: 13 residues. CDR3 residues: CASSQVRDTEAFF. In nucleotides, the CDR3 is TGCGCCAGCAGCCAAGTCCGGGATACTGAAGCTTTCTTT.

CDR3 nucleotides: TGTGCCACCAGACCCGGAGGGTCGGAAAAACTGTTTTTT. Translation: CATRPGGSEKLFF. This chain links TRBV15 with TRBJ1-4; no clear D gene. Trimming removed 6 bases at V and 8 bases at J, with 13 bases between. The germline V gene encodes CDR1 LNHNV and CDR2 YYDKDF (reference sequence). The CDR3 sequence is 13 residues long.

V gene TRBV12-3 or TRBV12-4 combines with J gene TRBJ2-2; no clear D gene. The CDR3 extends over 12 amino acids. V dropped 6 bases and J dropped 1 base, with 3 bases sitting between them. For the CDR3, the DNA is TGTGCCAGCAGCCTGAACACCGGGGAGCTGTTTTTT. Its translation: CASSLNTGELFF.

This clone was counted a single time. This chain joins TRBV4-2 and TRBJ1-6; D remains unclear. Germline-derived CDR1 and CDR2 are LGHNA and YNFKEQ. V was trimmed by 3 bases and J by 6 bases, leaving 9 bases between them. This CDR3 is 14 amino acids long. The CDR3 region has the DNA TGTGCCAGCAGCCACTCTGGACTTAATTCACCCCTCCACTTT. Its translation is CASSHSGLNSPLHF.

The chain carries TRBV5-4 and TRBJ2-7; unclear D gene. Germline CDR1 and CDR2: SGHNT and YYREEE (reference sequence). CDR3 length: 12 residues. V was pared by 0 bases and J by 3 bases, with 4 bases between. The CDR3 nucleotides are TGTGCCAGCAGCTTGGATCGCTACGAGCAGTACTTC. This translates into CASSLDRYEQYF. Looking up the rest from reference TRBV5-4 and TRBJ2-7 gives the full variable domain: ETGVTQSPTHLIKTRGQQVTLRCSSQSGHNTVSWYQQALGQGPQFIFQYYREEENGRGNFPPRFSGLQFPNYSSELNVNALELDDSALYLCASSLDRYEQYFGPGTRLTVT.

This sequence joins TRBV19 and TRBJ1-1, with D unresolved. Germline V lookup: CDR1 LNHDA, CDR2 SQIVND (reference sequence). V lost 5 bases and J lost 0, with 4 bases in between. The CDR3 has 12 residues. CDR3 in DNA: TGTGCCAGTAGTCGGTTGAACACTGAAGCTTTCTTT. Protein sequence: CASSRLNTEAFF.

The V call is TRBV9, the J call TRBJ1-1; maybe TRBD1 (5 bases). V lost 0 bases and J lost 0, with 9 bases in between. CDR3 length: 15 amino acids. Germline CDR1 reads SGDLS; CDR2 reads YYNGEE. CDR3 nucleotide sequence: TGTGCCAGCAGCGTAGGACCGGACATGAACACTGAAGCTTTCTTT. This codes for CASSVGPDMNTEAFF.